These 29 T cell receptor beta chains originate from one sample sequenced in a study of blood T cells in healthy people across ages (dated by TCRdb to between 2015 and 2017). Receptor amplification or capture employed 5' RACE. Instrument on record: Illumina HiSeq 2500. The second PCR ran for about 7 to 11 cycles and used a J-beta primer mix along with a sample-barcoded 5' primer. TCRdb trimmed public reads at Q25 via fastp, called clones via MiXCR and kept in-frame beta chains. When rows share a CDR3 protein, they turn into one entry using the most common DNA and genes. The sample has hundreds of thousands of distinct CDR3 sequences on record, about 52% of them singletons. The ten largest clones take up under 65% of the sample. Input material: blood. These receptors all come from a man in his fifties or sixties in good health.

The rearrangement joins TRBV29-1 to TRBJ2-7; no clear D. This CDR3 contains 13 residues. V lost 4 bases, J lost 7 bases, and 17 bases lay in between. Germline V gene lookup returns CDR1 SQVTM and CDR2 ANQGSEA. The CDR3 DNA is TGCAGCGTTGGGGGTCGGGCCTACAATGAGCAGTACTTC. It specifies CSVGGRAYNEQYF.

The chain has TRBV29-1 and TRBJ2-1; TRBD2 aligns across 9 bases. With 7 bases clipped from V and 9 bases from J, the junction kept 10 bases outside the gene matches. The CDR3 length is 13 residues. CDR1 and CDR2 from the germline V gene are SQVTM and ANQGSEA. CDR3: CSGRGTSLSEQFF. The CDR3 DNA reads TGCAGCGGACGAGGGACTAGCTTATCTGAGCAGTTCTTC.

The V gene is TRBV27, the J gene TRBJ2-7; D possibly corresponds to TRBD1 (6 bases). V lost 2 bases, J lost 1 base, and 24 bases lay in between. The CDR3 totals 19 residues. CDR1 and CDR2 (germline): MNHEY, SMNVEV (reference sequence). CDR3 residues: CASSLRPPVYRDTSYEQYF. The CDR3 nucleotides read TGTGCCAGCAGTTTACGCCCCCCAGTTTACCGGGACACATCCTACGAGCAGTACTTC.

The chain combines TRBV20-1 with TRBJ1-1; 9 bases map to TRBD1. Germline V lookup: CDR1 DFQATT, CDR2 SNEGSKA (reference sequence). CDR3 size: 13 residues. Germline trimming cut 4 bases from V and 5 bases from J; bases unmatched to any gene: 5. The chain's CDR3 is CSAIQGAETEAFF. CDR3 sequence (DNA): TGCAGTGCTATACAGGGGGCTGAGACTGAAGCTTTCTTT.

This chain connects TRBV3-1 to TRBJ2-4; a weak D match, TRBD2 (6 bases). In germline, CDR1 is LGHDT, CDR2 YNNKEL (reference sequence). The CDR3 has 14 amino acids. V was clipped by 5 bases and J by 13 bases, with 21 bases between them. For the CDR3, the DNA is TGTGCCAGCAGCAACCGGGACTCCTTTAACGGGCAGTACTTC. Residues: CASSNRDSFNGQYF.

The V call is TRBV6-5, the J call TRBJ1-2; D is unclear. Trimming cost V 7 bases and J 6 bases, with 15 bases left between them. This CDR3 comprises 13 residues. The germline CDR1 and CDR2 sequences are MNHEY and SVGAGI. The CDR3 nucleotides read TGTGCCAGCAATTCGTTGGCAGGCGATGGCTACACCTTC. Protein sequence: CASNSLAGDGYTF.

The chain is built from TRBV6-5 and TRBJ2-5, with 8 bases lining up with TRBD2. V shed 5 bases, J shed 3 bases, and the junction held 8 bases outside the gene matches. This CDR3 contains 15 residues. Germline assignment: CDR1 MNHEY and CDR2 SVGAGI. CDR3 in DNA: TGTGCCAGCAGTCGCGGGACTAGAGGAAAAGAGACCCAGTACTTC. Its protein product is CASSRGTRGKETQYF.

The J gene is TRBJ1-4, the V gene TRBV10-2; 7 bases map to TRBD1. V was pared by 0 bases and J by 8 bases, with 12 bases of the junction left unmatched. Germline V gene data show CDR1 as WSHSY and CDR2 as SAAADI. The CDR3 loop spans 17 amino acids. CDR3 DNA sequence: TGCGCCAGCAGTGAGTCCGCCCTAACAGGGGCGAGAGAAAAACTGTTTTTT. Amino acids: CASSESALTGAREKLFF.

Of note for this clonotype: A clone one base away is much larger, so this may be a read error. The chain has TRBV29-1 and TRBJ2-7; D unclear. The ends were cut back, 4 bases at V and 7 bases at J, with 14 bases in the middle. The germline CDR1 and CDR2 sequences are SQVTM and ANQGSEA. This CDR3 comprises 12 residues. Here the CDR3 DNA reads TGCAGCGTTGGCCCCCCGAACAATGAGCAGTACTTC. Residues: CSVGPPNNEQYF.

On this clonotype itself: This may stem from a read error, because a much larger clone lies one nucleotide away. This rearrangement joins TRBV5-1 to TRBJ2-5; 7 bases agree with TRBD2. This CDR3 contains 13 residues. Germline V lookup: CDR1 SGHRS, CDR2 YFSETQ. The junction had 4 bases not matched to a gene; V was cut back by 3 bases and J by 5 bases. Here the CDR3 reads CASSWGGGETQYF. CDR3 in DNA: TGCGCCAGCAGCTGGGGGGGAGGTGAGACCCAGTACTTC.

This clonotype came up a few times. The CDR3 DNA reads as TGTGCCAGCAGCTTCCGACTAGCGGGTGGCGATGAGCAGTTCTTC. This encodes CASSFRLAGGDEQFF. The V and J genes are TRBV7-2 and TRBJ2-1; 10 bases match TRBD2. The CDR3 spans 15 residues. In germline, CDR1 is SGHTA, CDR2 FQGNSA. The V and J ends lost 3 bases and 8 bases, in that order; junction bases with no gene match: 7.

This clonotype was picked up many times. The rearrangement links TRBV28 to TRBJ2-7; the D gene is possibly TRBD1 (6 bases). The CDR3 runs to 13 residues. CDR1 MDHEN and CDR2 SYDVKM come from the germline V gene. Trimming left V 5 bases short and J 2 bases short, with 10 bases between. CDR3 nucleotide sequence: TGTGCCAGCAGTGGGGACACTCCCTACGAGCAGTACTTC. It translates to CASSGDTPYEQYF.

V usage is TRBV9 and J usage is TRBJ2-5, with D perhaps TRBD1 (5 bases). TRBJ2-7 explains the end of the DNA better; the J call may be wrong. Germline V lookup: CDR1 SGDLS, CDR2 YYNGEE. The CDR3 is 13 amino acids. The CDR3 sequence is CASSVAGHGEQYF. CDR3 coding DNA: TGTGCCAGCAGCGTAGCTGGACATGGCGAGCAGTACTTC.

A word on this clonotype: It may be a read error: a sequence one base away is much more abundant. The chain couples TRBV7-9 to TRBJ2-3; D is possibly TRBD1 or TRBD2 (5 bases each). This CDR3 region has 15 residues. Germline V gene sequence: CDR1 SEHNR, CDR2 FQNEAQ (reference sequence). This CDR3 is CTSSLVRGSADTQYF. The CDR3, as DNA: TGTACCAGCAGCTTAGTAAGGGGTAGCGCCGATACGCAGTATTTT.

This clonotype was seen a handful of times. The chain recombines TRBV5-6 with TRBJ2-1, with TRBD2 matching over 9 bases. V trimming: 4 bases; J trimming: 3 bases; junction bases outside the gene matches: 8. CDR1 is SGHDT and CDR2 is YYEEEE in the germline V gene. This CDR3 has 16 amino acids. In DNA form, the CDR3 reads TGTGCCAGCAGCCCCCGCCGAGCGGGAGGCTACAATGAGCAGTTCTTC. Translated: CASSPRRAGGYNEQFF.

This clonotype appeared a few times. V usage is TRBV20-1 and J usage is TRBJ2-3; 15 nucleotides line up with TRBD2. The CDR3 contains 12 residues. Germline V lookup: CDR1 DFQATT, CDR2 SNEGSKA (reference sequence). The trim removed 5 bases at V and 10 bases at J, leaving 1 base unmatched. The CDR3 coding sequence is TGCAGTGCTGGGACTAGCGGGGGGCCGCAGTATTTT. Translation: CSAGTSGGPQYF.

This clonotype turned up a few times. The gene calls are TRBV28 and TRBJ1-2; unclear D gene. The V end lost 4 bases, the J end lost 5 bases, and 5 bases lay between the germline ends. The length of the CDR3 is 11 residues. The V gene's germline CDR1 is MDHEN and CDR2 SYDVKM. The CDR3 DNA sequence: TGTGCCAGCAGTTCCCGATATGGCTACACCTTC. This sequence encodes CASSSRYGYTF.

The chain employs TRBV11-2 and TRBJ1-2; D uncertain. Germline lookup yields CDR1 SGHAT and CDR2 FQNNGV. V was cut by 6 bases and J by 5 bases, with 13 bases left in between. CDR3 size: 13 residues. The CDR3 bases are TGTGCCAGCAGATCCCCCTTGGGGTATGGCTACACCTTC. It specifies CASRSPLGYGYTF.

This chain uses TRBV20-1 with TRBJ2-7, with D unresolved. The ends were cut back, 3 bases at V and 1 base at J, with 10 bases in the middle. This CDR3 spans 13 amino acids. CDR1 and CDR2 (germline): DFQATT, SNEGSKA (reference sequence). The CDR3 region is CSARGSFSYEQYF. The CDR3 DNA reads TGCAGTGCTAGGGGCAGCTTTTCCTACGAGCAGTACTTC.

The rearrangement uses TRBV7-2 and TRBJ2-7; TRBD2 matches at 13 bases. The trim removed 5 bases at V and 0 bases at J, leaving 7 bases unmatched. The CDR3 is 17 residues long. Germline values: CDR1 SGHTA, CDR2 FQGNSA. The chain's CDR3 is CASSVGTSGIFSYEQYF. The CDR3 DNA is TGTGCCAGCAGCGTAGGGACTAGCGGGATCTTCTCCTACGAGCAGTACTTC.

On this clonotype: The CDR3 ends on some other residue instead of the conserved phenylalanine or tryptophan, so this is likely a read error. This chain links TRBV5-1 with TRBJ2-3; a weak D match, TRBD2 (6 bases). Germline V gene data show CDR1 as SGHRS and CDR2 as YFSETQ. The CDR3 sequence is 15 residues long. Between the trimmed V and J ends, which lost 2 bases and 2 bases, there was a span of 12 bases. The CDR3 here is CASSFGLPYTDTQYV. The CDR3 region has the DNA TGCGCCAGCAGCTTTGGACTACCCTACACAGATACGCAGTATGTT.

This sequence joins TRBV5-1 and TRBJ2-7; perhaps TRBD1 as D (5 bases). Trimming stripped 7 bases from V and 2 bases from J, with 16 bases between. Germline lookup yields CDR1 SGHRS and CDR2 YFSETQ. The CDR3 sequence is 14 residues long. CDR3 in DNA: TGCGCCAGCGCCGATACGACAGTAACCTACGAGCAGTACTTC. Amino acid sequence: CASADTTVTYEQYF.

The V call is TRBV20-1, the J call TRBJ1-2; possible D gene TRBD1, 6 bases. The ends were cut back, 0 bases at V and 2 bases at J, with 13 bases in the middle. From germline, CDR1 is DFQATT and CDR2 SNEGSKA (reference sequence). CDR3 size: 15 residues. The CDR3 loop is CSARDGGGANYGYTF. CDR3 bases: TGCAGTGCTAGAGATGGGGGGGGCGCCAACTATGGCTACACCTTC.

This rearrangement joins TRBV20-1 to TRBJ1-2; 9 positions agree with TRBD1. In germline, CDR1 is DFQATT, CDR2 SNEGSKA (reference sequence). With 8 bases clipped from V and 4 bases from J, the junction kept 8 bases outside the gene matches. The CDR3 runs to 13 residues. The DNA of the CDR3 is TGCAGTTCCCAGACAGGGGGGAGCTATGGCTACACCTTC. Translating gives CSSQTGGSYGYTF.

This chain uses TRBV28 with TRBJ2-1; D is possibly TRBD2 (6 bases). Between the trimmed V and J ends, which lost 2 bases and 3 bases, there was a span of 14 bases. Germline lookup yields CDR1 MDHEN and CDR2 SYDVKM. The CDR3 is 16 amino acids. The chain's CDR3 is CASSLMAGLGYNEQFF. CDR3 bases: TGTGCCAGCAGTTTAATGGCGGGGTTAGGCTACAATGAGCAGTTCTTC.

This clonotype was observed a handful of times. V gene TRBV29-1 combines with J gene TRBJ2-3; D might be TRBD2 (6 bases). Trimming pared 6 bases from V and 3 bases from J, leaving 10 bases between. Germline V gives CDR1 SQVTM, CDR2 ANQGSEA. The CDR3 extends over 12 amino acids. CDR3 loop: CSVLGLTDTQYF. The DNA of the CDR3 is TGCAGCGTCCTAGGACTAACAGATACGCAGTATTTT.

CDR3 bases: TGTGCCAGCAGTTACCAGGGGGTGGCGGAGACCCAGTACTTC. Encoded protein: CASSYQGVAETQYF. The chain has TRBV27 and TRBJ2-5, with TRBD1 matching 7 bases. The trim removed 4 bases at V and 5 bases at J, leaving 7 bases unmatched. CDR1 and CDR2 (germline): MNHEY, SMNVEV (reference sequence). The CDR3 consists of 14 residues.

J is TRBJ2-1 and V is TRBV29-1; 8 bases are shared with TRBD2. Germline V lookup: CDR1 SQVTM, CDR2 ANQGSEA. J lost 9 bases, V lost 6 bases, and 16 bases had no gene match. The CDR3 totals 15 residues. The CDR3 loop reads CSVPRARAGVREQFF. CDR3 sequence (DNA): TGCAGCGTCCCAAGGGCGCGAGCGGGAGTTCGTGAGCAGTTCTTC.

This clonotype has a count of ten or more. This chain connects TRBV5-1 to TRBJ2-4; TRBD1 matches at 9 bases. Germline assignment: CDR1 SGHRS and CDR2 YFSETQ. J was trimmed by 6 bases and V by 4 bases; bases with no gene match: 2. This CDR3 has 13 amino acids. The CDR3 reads CASSQGQGNIQYF. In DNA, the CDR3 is TGCGCCAGCAGCCAGGGACAGGGAAACATTCAGTACTTC.